This T cell receptor beta chain emerged from a study of cytomegalovirus exposure and HLA in healthy donors. Primers included in the PCR were 60 Vbeta and 13 Jbeta primers. This table comes from immunoSEQ multiplex PCR, and its TCRdb copy is limited to in-frame clones, with some not included. Of about 110,000 clones listed, 65% to 85% were seen once; the top ten hold around 5.9%. Healthy bone marrow donors made up the donors. The V gene lost 4 bases and the J gene lost 4 bases, with 13 bases spanning the gap. In germline, CDR1 is MGHDK, CDR2 SYGVNS. The CDR3 spans 14 residues. The chain has TRBV25-1 and TRBJ1-2; D ambiguous. Material: PBMCs. The receptor comes from a man aged 30-40 years in good health and CMV-seropositive. CDR3 in DNA: TGTGCCAGCAGTGCAGCGACTGCCTCCTATGGCTACACCTTC. This translates into CASSAATASYGYTF.